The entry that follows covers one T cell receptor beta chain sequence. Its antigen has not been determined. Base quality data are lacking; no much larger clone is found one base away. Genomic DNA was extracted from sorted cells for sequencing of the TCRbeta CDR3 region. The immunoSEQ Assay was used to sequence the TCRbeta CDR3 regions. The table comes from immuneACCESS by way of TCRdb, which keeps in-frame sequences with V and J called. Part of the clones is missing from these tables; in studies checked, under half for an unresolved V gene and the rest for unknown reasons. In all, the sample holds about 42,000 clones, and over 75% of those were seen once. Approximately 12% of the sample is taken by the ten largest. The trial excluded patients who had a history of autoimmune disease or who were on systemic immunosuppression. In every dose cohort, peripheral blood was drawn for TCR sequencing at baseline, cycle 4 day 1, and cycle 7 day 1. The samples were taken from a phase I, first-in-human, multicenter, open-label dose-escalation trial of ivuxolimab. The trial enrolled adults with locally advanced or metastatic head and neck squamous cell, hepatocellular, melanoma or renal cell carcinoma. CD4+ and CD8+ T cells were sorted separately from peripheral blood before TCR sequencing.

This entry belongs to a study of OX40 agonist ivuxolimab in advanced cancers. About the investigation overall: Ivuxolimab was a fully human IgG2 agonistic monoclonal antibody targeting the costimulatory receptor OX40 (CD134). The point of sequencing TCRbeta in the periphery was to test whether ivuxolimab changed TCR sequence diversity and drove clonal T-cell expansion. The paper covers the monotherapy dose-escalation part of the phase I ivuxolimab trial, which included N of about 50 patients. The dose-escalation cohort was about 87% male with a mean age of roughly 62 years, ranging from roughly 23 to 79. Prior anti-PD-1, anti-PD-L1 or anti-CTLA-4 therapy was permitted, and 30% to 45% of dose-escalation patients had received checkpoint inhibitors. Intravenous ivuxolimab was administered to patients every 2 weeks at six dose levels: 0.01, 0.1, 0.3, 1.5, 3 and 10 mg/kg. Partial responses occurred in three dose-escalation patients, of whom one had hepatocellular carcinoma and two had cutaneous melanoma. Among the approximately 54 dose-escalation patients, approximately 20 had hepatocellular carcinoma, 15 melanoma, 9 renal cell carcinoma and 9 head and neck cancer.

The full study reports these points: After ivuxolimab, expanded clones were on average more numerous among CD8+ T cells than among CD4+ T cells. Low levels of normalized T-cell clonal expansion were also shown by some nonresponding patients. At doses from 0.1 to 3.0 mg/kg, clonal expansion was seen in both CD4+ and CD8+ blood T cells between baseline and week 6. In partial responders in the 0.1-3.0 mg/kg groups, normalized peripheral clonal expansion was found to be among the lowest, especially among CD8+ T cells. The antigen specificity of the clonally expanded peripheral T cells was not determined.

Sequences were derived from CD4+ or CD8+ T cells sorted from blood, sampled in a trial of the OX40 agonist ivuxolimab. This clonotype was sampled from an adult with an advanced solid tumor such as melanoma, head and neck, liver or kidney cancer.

The nucleotide sequence reads TGTGCCAGCAGCACCAGACTAGCGGGAGGGCCGGGCGAGACCCAGTACTTC. This is translated as CASSTRLAGGPGETQYF. This receptor chain uses TRBV9 and TRBJ2-5; 14 junctional bases match TRBD2. From V the trimming removes 4 bases and from J it removes 5 bases, while the gene matches leave 10 bases of the junction unaccounted for. Via the germline V gene, CDR1 is SGDLS and CDR2 YYNGEE. From cysteine to phenylalanine, the CDR3 is 17 amino acids long. The read is trimmed to its CDR3 DNA, 51 bases read in frame from base 1.